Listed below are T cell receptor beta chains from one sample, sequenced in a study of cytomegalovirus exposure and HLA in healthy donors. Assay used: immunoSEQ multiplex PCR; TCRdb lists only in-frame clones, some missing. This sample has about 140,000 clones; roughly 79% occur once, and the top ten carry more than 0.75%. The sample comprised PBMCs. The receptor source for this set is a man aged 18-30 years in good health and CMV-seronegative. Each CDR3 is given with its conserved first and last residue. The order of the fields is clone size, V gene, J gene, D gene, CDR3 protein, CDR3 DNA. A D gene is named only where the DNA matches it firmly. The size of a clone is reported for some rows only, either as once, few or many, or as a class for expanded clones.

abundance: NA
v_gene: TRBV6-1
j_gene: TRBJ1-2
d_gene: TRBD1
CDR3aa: CASSEGQGADGYTF
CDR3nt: TGTGCCAGCAGTGAAGGACAGGGGGCCGATGGCTACACCTTC

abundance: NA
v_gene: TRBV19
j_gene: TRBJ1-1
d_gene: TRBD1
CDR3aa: CASSPQGTNTEAFF
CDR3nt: TGTGCCAGTAGCCCACAGGGGACGAACACTGAAGCTTTCTTT

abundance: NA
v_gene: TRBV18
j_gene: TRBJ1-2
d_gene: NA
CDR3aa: CASSPRNREGYTF
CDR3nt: TGTGCCAGCTCGCCCAGGAATCGAGAAGGCTACACCTTC

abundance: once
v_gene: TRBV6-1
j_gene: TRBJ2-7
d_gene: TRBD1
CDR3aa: CASSDKWTGGVYEQYF
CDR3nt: TGTGCCAGCAGTGACAAATGGACAGGGGGCGTCTACGAGCAGTACTTC

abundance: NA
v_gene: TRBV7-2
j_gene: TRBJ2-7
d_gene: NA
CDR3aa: CASSLSPGASYEQYF
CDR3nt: TGTGCCAGCAGCTTAAGTCCAGGGGCCTCCTACGAGCAGTACTTC

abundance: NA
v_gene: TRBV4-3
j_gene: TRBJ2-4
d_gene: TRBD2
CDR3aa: CASSQDRGGWENIQYF
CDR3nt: TGCGCCAGCAGCCAAGATCGGGGGGGCTGGGAGAACATTCAGTACTTC

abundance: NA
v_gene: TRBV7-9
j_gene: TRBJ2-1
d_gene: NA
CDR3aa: CASSSINEQFF
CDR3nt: TGTGCCAGCAGCTCTATCAATGAGCAGTTCTTC

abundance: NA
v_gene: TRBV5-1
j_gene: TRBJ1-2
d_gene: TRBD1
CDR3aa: CASSPRGGQGLYGYTF
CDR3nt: TGCGCCAGCAGCCCCCGTGGGGGACAGGGATTGTATGGCTACACCTTC

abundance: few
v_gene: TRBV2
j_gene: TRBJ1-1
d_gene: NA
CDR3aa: CASSKVWANTEAFF
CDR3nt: TGTGCCAGCAGCAAAGTCTGGGCGAACACTGAAGCTTTCTTT

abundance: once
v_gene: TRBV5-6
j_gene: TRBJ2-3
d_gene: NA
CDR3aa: CASSSSGVVTQYF
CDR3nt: TGTGCCAGCAGCTCCTCAGGGGTGGTTACGCAGTATTTT

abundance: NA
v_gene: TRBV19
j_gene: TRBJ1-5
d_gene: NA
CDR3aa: CARCLVSVHQPQHF
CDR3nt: TGTGCCAGATGTTTAGTTAGCGTTCATCAGCCCCAGCATTTT

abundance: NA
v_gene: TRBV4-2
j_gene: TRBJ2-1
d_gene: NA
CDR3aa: CASSQDGRGSEQFF
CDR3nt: TGTGCCAGCAGCCAAGATGGAAGAGGCTCTGAGCAGTTCTTC

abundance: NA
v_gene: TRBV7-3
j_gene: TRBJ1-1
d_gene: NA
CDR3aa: CASSPTLGAEAFF
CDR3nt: TGTGCCAGCAGCCCGACCCTAGGAGCTGAAGCTTTCTTT

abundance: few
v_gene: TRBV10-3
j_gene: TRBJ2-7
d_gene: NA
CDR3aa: CAISESGRGPSSYEQYF
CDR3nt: TGTGCCATCAGTGAGTCAGGCAGGGGCCCCAGCTCCTACGAGCAGTACTTC

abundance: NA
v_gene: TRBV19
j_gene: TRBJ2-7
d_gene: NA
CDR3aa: CASGEHNYEQYF
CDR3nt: TGTGCCAGTGGAGAACATAACTACGAGCAGTACTTC

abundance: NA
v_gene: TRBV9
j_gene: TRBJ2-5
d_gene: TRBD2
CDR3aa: CASSVAVSGGLQETQYF
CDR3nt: TGTGCCAGCAGCGTAGCTGTCAGCGGGGGTCTACAAGAGACCCAGTACTTC

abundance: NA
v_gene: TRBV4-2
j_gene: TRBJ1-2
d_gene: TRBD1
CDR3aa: CASSQEGGALQGTYGYTF
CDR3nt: TGTGCCAGCAGCCAAGAGGGGGGCGCCCTACAGGGGACGTATGGCTACACCTTC

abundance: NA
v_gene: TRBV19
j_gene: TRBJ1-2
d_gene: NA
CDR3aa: CASSILAGLRDGYTF
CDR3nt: TGTGCCAGTAGTATTTTAGCAGGGCTCCGGGATGGCTACACCTTC

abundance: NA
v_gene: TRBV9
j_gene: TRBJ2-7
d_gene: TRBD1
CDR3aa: CASSATWDSSYEQYF
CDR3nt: TGTGCCAGCAGCGCCACCTGGGACAGTTCCTACGAGCAGTACTTC

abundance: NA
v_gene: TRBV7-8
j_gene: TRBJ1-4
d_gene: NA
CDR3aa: CASSPIPGNEKLFF
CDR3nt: TGTGCCAGCAGCCCTATACCGGGGAATGAAAAACTGTTTTTT

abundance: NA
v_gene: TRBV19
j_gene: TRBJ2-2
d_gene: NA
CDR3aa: CASSMLLLGQGRTGELFF
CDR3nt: TGTGCCAGTAGTATGCTGCTTCTTGGGCAGGGTAGAACCGGGGAGCTGTTTTTT

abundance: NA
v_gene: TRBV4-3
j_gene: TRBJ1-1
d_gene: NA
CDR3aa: CASRLRGGGTEAFF
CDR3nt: TGCGCCAGCAGACTGCGGGGGGGTGGCACTGAAGCTTTCTTT

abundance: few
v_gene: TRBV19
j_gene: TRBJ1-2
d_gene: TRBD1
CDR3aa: CATRDRGYGYTF
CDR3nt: TGTGCCACTCGGGACAGGGGCTATGGCTACACCTTC

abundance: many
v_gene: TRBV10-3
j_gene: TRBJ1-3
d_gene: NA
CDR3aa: CAFRPGSGNTIYF
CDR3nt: TGTGCCTTTAGACCGGGCTCTGGAAACACCATATATTTT

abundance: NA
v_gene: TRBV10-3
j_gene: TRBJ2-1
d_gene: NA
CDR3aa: CAIKVGRGGYNEQFF
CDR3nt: TGTGCCATCAAGGTAGGCAGGGGTGGCTACAATGAGCAGTTCTTC